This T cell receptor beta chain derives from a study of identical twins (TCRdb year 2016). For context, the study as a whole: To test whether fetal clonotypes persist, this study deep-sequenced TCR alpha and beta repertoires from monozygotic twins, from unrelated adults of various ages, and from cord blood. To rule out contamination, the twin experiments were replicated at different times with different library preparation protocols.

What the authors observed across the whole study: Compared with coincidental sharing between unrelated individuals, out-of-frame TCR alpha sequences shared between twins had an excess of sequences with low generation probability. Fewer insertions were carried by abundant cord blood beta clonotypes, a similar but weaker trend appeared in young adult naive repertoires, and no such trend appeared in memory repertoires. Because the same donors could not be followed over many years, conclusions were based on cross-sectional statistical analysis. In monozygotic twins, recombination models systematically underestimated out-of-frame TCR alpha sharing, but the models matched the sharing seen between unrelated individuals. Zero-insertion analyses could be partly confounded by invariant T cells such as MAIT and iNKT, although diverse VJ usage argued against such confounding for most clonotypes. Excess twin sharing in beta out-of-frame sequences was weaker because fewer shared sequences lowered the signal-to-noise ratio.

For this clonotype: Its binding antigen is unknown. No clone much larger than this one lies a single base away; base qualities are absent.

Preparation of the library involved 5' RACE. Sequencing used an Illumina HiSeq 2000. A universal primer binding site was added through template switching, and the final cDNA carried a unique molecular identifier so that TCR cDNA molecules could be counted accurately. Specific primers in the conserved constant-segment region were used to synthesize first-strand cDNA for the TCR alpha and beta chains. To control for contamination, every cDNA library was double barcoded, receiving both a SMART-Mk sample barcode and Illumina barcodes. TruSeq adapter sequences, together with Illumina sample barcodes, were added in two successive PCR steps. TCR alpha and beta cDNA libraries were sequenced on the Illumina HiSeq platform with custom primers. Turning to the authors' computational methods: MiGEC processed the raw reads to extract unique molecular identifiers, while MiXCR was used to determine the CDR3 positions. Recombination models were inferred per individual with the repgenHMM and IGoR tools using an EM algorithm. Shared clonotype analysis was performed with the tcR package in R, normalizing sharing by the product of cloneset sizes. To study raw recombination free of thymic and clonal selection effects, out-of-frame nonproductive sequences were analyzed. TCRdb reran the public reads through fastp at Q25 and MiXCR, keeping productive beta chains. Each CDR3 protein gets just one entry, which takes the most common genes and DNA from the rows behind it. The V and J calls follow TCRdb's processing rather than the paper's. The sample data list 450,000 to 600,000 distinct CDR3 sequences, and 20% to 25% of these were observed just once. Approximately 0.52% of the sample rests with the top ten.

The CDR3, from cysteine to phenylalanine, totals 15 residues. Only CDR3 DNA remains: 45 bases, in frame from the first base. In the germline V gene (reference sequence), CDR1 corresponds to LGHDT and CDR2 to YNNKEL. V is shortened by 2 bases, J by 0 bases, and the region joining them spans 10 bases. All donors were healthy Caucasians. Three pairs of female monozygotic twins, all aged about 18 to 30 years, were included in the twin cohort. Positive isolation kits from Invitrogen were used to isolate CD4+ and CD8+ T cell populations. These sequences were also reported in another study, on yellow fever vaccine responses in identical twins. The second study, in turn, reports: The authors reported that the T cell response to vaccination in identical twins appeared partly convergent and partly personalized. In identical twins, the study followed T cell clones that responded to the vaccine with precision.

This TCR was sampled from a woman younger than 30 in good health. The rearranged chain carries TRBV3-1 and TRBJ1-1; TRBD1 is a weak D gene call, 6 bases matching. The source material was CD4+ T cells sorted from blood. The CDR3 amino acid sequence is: CASSQTGLLNTEAFF. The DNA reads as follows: TGTGCCAGCAGCCAAACAGGGCTTTTGAACACTGAAGCTTTCTTT.